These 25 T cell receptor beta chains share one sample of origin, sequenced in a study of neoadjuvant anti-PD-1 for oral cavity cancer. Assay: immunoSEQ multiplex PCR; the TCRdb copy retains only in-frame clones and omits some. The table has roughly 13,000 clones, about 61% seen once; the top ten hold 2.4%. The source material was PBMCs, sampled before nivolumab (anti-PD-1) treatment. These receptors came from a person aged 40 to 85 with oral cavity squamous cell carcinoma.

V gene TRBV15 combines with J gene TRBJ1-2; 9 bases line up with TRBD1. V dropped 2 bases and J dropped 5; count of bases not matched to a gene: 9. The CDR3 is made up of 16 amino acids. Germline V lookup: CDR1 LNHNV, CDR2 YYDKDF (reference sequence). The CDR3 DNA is TGTGCCACCAGCAGAACCGGGACAGGGACGGCATATGGCTACACCTTC. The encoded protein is CATSRTGTGTAYGYTF.

CDR3 amino acids: CASSQILPTSGQSSYNEQFF. The CDR3 nucleotides are TGCGCCAGCAGCCAGATCTTGCCTACTAGCGGCCAGAGCTCCTACAATGAGCAGTTCTTC. J is TRBJ2-1 and V is TRBV4-1, with TRBD2 matching 8 bases. J gave up 0 bases and V 3 bases, and 16 bases lay outside the gene matches. The CDR3 consists of 20 residues. CDR1 is MGHRA and CDR2 is YSYEKL in the germline V gene.

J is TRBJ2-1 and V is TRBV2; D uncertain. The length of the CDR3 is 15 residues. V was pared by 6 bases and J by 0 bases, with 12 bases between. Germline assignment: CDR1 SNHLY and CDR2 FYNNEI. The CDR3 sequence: CASRAAVLSYNEQFF. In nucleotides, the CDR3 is TGTGCCAGCAGGGCAGCCGTTCTCTCCTACAATGAGCAGTTCTTC.

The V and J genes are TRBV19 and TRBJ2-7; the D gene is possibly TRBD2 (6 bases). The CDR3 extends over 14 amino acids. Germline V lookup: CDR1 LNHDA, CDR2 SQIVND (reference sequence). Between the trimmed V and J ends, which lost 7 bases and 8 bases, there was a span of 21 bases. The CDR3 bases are TGTGCCAGTAAGGACGCGGGACTCAGCAGGCAGCAGTACTTC. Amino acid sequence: CASKDAGLSRQQYF.

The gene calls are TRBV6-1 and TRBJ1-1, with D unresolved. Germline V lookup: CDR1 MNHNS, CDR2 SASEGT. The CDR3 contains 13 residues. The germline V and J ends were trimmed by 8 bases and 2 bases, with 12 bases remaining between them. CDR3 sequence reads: CASRKEVNTEAFF. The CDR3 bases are TGTGCCAGCCGGAAGGAAGTAAACACTGAAGCTTTCTTT.

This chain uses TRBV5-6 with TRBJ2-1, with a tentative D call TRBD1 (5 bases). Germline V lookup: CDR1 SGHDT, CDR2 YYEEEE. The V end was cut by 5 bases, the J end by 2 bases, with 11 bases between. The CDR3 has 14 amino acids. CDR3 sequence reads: CASRSPGTYNEQFF. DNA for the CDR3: TGTGCCAGCAGGTCTCCAGGGACCTACAATGAGCAGTTCTTC. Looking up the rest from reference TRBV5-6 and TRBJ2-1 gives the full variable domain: DAGVTQSPTHLIKTRGQQVTLRCSPKSGHDTVSWYQQALGQGPQFIFQYYEEEERQRGNFPDRFSGHQFPNYSSELNVNALLLGDSALYLCASRSPGTYNEQFFGPGTRLTVL.

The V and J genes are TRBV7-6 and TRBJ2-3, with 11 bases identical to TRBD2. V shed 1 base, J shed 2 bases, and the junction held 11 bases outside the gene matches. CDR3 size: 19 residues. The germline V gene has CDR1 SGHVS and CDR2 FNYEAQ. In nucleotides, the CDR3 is TGTGCCAGCAGCTTAGGAACTAGCGGGGGCCAGGCCTACACAGATACGCAGTATTTT. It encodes CASSLGTSGGQAYTDTQYF. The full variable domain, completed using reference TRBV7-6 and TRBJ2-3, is GAGVSQSPRYKVTKRGQDVALRCDPISGHVSLYWYRQALGQGPEFLTYFNYEAQQDKSGLPNDRFSAERPEGSISTLTIQRTEQRDSAMYRCASSLGTSGGQAYTDTQYFGPGTRLTVL.

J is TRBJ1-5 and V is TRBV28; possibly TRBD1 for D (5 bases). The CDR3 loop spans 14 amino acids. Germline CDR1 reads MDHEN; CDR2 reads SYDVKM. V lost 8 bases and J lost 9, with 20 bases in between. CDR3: CASHTGAGRRPQHF. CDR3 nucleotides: TGTGCCAGCCACACCGGGGCAGGGCGGAGGCCCCAGCATTTT.

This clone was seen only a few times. The CDR3 DNA reads as TGTGCCAGCAGCTCGACAGGTGCCGTACCCTATGGCTACACCTTC. This sequence encodes CASSSTGAVPYGYTF. The chain employs TRBV7-6 and TRBJ1-2; D is possibly TRBD1 (6 bases). Trimming stripped 4 bases from V and 4 bases from J, with 16 bases between. Germline V gene lookup returns CDR1 SGHVS and CDR2 FNYEAQ. This CDR3 has 15 residues. The whole variable domain, filled in from reference TRBV7-6 and TRBJ1-2, reads GAGVSQSPRYKVTKRGQDVALRCDPISGHVSLYWYRQALGQGPEFLTYFNYEAQQDKSGLPNDRFSAERPEGSISTLTIQRTEQRDSAMYRCASSSTGAVPYGYTFGSGTRLTVV.

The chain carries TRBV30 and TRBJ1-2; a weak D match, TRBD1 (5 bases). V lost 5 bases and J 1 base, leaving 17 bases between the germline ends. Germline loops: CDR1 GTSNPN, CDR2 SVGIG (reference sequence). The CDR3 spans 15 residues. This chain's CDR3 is CAWSPGWGYNYGYTF. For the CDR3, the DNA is TGTGCCTGGTCCCCAGGATGGGGCTATAACTATGGCTACACCTTC.

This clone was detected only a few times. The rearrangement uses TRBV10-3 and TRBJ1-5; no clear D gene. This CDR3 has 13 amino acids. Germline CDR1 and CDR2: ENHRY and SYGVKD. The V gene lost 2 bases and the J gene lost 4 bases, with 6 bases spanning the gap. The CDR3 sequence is CAISEIENQPQHF. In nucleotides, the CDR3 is TGTGCCATCAGTGAGATTGAAAATCAGCCCCAGCATTTT.

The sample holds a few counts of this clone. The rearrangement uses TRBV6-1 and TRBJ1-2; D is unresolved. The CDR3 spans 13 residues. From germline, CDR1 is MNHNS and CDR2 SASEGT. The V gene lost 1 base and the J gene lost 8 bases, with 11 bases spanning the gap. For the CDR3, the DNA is TGTGCCAGCAGTGAAGAAAGTGGCGGAGGCTACACCTTC. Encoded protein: CASSEESGGGYTF.

The CDR3 here is CAWSRRGRDTQYF. Here the CDR3 DNA reads TGTGCCTGGAGTCGGAGGGGGCGAGATACGCAGTATTTT. The chain employs TRBV30 and TRBJ2-3; D possibly corresponds to TRBD1 (7 bases). The CDR3 covers 13 residues. Per the germline V gene, CDR1 is GTSNPN and CDR2 is SVGIG (reference sequence). V was pared by 2 bases and J by 5 bases, with 11 bases between.

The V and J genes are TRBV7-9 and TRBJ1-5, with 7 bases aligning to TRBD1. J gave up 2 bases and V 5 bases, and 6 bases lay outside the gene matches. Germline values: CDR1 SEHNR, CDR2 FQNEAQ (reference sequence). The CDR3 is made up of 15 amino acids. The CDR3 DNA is TGTGCCAGCAGCACGACAGGGAATGGCAATCAGCCCCAGCATTTT. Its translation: CASSTTGNGNQPQHF.

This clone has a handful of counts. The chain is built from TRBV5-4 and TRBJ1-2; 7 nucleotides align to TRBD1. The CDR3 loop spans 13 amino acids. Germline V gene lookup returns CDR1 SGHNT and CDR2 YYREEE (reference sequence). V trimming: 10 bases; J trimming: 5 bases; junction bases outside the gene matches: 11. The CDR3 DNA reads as TGTGCCGCCGGGGAGGGGGCGCTTTATGGCTACACCTTC. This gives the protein CAAGEGALYGYTF. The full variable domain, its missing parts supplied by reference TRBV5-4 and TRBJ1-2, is ETGVTQSPTHLIKTRGQQVTLRCSSQSGHNTVSWYQQALGQGPQFIFQYYREEENGRGNFPPRFSGLQFPNYSSELNVNALELDDSALYLCAAGEGALYGYTFGSGTRLTVV.

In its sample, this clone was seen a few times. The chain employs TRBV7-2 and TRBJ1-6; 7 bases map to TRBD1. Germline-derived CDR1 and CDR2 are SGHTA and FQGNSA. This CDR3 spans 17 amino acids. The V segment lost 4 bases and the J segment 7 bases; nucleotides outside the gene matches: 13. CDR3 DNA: TGTGCCAGCAGCTCGCCCACCGGGACAGAAAGCAATTCACCCCTCCACTTT. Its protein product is CASSSPTGTESNSPLHF.

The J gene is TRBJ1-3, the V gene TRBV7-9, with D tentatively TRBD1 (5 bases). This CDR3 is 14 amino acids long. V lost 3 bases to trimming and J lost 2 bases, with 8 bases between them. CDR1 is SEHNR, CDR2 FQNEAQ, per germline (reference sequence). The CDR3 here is CASSFRGAGNTIYF. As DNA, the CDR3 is TGTGCCAGCAGCTTCCGAGGGGCTGGAAACACCATATATTTT.

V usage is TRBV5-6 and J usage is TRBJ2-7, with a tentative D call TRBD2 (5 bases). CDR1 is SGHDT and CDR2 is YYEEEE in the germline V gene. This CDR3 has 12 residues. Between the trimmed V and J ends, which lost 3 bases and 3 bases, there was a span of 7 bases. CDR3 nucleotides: TGTGCCAGCAGCTATAGCGACTACGAGCAGTACTTC. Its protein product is CASSYSDYEQYF. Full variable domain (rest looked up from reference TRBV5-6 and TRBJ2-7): DAGVTQSPTHLIKTRGQQVTLRCSPKSGHDTVSWYQQALGQGPQFIFQYYEEEERQRGNFPDRFSGHQFPNYSSELNVNALLLGDSALYLCASSYSDYEQYFGPGTRLTVT.

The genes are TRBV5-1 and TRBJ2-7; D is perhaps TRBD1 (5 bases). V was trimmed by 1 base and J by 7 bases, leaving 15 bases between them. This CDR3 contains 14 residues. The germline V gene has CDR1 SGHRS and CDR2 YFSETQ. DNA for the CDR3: TGCGCCAGCAGCTTGCAGGGCGTTTTAGAGGAGCAGTACTTC. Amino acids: CASSLQGVLEEQYF.

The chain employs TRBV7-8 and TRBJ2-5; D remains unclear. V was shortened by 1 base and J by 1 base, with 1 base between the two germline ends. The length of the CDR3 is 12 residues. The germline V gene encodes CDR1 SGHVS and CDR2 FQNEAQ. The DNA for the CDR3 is TGTGCCAGCAGCTTAGTCCAAGAGACCCAGTACTTC. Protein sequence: CASSLVQETQYF.

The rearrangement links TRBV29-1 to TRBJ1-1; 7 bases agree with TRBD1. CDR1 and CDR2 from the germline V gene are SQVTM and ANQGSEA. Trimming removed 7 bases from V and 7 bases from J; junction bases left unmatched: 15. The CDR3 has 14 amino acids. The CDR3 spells CSAGSGRGGFEAFF. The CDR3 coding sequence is TGCAGCGCAGGATCAGGCAGGGGGGGCTTTGAAGCTTTCTTT.

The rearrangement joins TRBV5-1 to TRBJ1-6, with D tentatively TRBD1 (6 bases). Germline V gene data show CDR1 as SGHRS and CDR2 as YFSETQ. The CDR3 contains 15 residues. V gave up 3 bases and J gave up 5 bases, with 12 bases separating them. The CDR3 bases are TGCGCCAGCAGCTCGGGACACCGAGATAATTCACCCCTCCACTTT. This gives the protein CASSSGHRDNSPLHF.

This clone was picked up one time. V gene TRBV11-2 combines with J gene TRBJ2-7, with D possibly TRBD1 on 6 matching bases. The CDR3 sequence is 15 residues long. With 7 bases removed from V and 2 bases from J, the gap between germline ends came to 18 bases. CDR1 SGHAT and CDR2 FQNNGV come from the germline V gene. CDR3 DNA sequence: TGTGCCAGCACTCTTAGGGGGAGTCCCGCCTACGAGCAGTACTTC. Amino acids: CASTLRGSPAYEQYF.

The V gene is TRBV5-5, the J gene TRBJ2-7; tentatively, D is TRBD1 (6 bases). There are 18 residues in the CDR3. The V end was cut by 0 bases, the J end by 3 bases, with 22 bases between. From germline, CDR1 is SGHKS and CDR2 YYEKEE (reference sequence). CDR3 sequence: CASSLGGRARGNYYEQYF. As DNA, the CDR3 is TGTGCCAGCAGCTTGGGAGGTAGGGCCAGGGGCAATTACTACGAGCAGTACTTC.

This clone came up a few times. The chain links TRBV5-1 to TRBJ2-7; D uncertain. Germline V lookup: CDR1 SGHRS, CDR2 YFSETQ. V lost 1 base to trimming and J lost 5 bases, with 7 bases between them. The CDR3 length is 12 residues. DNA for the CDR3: TGCGCCAGCAGCTTGACCGATAACGAGCAGTACTTC. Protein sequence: CASSLTDNEQYF.